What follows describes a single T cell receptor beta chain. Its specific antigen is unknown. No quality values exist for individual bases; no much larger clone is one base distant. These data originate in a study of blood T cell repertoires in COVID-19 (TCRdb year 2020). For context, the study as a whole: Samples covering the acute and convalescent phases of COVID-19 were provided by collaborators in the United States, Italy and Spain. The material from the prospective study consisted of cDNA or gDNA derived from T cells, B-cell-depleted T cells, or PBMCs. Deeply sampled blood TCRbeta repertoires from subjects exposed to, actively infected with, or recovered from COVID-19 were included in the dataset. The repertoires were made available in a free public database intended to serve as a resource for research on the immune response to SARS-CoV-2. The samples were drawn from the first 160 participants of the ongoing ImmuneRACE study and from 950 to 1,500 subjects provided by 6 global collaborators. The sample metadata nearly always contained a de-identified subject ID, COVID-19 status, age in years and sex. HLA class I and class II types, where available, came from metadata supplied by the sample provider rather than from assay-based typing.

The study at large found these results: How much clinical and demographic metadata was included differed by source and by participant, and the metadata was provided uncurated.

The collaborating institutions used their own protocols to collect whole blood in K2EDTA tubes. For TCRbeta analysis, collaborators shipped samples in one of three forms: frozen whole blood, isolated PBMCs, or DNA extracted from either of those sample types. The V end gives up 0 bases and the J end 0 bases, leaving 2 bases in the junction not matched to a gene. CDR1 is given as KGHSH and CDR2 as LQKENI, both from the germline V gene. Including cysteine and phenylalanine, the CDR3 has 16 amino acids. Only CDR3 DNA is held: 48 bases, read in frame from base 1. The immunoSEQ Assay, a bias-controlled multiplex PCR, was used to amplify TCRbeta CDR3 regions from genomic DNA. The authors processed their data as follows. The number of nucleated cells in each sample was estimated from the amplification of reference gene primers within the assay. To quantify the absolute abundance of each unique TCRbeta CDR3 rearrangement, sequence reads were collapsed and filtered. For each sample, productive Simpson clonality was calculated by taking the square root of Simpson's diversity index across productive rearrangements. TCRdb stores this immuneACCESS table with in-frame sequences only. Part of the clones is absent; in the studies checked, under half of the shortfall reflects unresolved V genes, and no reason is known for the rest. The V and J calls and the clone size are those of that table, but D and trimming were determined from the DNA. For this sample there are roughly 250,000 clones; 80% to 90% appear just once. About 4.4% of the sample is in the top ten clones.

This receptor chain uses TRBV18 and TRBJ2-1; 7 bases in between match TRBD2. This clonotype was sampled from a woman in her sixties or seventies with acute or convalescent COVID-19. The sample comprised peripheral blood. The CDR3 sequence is CASSPPQRGSYNEQFF. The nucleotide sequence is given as TGTGCCAGCTCACCACCGCAGCGGGGCTCCTACAATGAGCAGTTCTTC.